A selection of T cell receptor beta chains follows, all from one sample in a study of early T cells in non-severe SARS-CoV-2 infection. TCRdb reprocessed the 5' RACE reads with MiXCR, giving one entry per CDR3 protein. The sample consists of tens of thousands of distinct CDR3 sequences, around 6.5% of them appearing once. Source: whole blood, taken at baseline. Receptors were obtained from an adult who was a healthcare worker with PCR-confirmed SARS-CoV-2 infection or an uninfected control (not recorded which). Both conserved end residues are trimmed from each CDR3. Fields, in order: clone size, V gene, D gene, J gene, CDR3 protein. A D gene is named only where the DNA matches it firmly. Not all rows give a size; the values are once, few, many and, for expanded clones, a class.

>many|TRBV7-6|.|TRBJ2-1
ASSGHGAVYNEQF
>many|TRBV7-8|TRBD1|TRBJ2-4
ASSLEGDRGAKNIQY
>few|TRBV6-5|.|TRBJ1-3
ASSRDTLLGNTIY
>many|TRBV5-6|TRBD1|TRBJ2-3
ASSYGQGTDTQY
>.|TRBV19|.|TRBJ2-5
ASSFLLGSGQETQY
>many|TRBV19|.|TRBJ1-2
ASSTRGTGGYT
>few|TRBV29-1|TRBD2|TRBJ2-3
SVAIAGGTDTQY
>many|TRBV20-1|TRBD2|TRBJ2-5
SAREGTSVKTQY
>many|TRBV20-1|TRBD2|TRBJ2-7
SRGLAGGKNEQY
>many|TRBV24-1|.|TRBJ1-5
ATRGQEVNQPQH
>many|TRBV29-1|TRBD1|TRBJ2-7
SATEWAGGALGQY
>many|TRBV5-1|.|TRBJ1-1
ASSLVRETEAF
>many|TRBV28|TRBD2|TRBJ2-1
ASKRGSTNEQF
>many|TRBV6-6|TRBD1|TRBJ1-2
ASSYSWDRDGYT
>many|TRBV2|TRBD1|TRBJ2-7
ASSLQGIPYEQY
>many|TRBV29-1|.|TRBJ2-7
SATVGARYEQY
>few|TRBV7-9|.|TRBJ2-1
ASSLASGPVAEQF
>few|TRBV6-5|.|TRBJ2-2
ASSSRGSDGELF
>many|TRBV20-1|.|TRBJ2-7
SARGVADYYEQY
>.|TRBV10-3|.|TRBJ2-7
AIADLELRGEQY
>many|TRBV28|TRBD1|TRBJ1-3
ASSFLPGQGSGNTIY
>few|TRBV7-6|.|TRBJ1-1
ASSLPERAGLNTEAF
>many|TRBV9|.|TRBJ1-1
ASSPRRPNTEAF
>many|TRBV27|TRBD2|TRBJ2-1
ASSLRQLAGYNEQF
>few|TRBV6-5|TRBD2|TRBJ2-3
ASSSPGLGRDTQY
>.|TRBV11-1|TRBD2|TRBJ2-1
ASSPRTSGIFNEQF
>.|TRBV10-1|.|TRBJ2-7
ASSESVVGVIEQY
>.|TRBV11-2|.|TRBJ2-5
ASSFLVQETQY
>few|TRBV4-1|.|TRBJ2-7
ASSRTEGDVYEQY
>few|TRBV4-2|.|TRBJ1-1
ASSQDTANTEAF
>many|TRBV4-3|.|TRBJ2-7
ASSQGGSGTYEQY
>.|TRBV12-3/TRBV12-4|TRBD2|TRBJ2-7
ASSPLAGGIYEQY
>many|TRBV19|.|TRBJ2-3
ASSIDHLAGSTDTQY
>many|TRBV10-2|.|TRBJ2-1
ASSGERAPPYNEQF
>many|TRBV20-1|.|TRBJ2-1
SAREGLAYNEQF
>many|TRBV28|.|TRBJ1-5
ASSLSPQPQH
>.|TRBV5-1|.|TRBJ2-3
ASSLDLGTDTQY
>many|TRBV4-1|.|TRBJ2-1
ASSQLNMGFYNEQF
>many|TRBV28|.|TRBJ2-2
ASSLGSGSTGELF